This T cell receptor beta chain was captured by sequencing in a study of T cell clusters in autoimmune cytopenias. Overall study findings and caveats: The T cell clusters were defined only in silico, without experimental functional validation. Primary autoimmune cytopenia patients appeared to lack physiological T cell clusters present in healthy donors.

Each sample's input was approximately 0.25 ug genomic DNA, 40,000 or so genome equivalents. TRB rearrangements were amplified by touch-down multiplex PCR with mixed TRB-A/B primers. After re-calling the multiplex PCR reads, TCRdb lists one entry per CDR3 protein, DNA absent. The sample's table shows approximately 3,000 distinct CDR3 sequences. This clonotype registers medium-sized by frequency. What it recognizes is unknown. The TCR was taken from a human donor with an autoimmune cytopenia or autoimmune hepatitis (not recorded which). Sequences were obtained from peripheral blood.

The CDR3 here is CASSPQNTGELFF. The genes are TRBV7-6 and TRBJ2-2. The CDR3 is made up of 13 amino acids. The germline V gene has CDR1 SGHVS and CDR2 FNYEAQ. The full variable domain, in which reference TRBV7-6 and TRBJ2-2 provide the parts outside the CDR3, is GAGVSQSPRYKVTKRGQDVALRCDPISGHVSLYWYRQALGQGPEFLTYFNYEAQQDKSGLPNDRFSAERPEGSISTLTIQRTEQRDSAMYRCASSPQNTGELFFGEGSRLTVL.